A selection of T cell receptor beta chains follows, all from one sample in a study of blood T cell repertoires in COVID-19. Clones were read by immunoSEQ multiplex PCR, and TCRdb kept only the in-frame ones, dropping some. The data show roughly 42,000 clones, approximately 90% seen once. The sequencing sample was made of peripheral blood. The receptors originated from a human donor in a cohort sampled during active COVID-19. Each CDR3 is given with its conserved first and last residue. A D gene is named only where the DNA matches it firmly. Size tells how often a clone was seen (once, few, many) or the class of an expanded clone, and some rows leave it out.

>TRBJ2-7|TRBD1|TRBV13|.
CASSFGTAYEQYF
TGTGCCAGCAGCTTTGGGACAGCCTACGAGCAGTACTTC
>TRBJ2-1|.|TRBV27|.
CASSFERGRNEQFF
TGTGCCAGCAGTTTTGAACGGGGGAGGAATGAGCAGTTCTTC
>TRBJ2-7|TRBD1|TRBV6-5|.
CAGGQTSYEQYF
TGTGCCGGGGGACAGACCTCCTACGAGCAGTACTTC
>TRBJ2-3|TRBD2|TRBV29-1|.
CSTHGGGTDTQYF
TGCAGCACTCATGGGGGGGGCACAGATACGCAGTATTTT
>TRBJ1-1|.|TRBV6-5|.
CASSYYPGREDTEAFF
TGTGCCAGCAGTTACTATCCAGGGAGGGAGGACACTGAAGCTTTCTTT
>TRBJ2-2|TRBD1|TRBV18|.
CASSNRGRTGELFF
TGTGCCAGCTCAAACAGGGGGCGTACCGGGGAGCTGTTTTTT
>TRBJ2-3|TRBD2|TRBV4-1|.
CASSQRALAGVADTQYF
TGCGCCAGCAGCCAGAGGGCACTAGCGGGAGTAGCAGATACGCAGTATTTT
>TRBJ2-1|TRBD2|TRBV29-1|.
CSVDGTSGSDEQFF
TGCAGCGTCGACGGGACTAGCGGGAGCGATGAGCAGTTCTTC
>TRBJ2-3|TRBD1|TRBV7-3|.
CASSLRDRDRTQYF
TGTGCCAGCAGCTTAAGGGACAGGGACAGGACGCAGTATTTT
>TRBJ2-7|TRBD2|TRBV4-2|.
CASSLGASGRDSEQYF
TGTGCCAGCAGCCTCGGGGCTAGCGGGAGGGATTCTGAGCAGTACTTC
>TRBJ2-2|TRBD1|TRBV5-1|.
CASSRGTGGNTGELFF
TGCGCCAGCAGCCGAGGTACAGGGGGCAACACCGGGGAGCTGTTTTTT
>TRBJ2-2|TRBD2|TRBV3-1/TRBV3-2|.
CASSQGTSGRYSTGELFF
TGTGCCAGCAGCCAGGGGACTAGCGGGAGGTATAGCACCGGGGAGCTGTTTTTT
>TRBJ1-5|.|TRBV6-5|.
CASSTLRDFNQPQHF
TGTGCCAGCAGTACTCTCCGGGACTTCAATCAGCCCCAGCATTTT
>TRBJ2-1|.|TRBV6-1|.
CASSELGAGSYNEQFF
TGTGCCAGCAGTGAATTGGGGGCGGGCTCCTACAATGAGCAGTTCTTC
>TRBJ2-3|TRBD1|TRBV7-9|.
CASSSQPGTGGTDTQYF
TGTGCCAGCAGCTCCCAACCCGGGACAGGGGGAACAGATACGCAGTATTTT
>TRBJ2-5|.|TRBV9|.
CASSFEPSGETQYF
TGTGCCAGCAGCTTCGAGCCCTCGGGTGAGACCCAGTACTTC
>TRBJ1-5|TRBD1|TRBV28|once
CASSYARGRQPQHF
TGTGCCAGCAGCTACGCCAGGGGGAGGCAGCCCCAGCATTTT
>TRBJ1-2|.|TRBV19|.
CASSRETETANYGYTF
TGTGCCAGTAGTCGAGAGACGGAGACAGCTAACTATGGCTACACCTTC
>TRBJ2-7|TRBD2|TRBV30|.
CAWSVLAGENEQYF
TGTGCCTGGAGTGTTTTAGCGGGAGAGAACGAGCAGTACTTC
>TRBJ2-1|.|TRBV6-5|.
CASSWKDRFNNEQFF
TGTGCCAGCAGTTGGAAAGACAGGTTCAACAATGAGCAGTTCTTC
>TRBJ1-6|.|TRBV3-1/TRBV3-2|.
CASSQRDPPLLYNSPLHF
TGTGCCAGCAGCCAACGGGATCCTCCTTTACTTTATAATTCACCCCTCCACTTT
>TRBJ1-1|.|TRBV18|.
CASFPLTGTEAFF
TGTGCCAGCTTCCCCCTGACAGGCACTGAAGCTTTCTTT
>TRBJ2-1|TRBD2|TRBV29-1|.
CSVAGGTAGTYNEQFF
TGCAGCGTTGCCGGTGGTACAGCGGGAACCTACAATGAGCAGTTCTTC
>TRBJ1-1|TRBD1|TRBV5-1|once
CASSLRGQQASEAFF
TGCGCCAGCAGCCTCAGGGGACAGCAGGCATCTGAAGCTTTCTTT
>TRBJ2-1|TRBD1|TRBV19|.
CASSIQGAPKYNEQFF
TGTGCCAGTAGTATACAGGGGGCGCCGAAATACAATGAGCAGTTCTTC
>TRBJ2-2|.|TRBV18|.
CASSPVQAANTGELFF
TGTGCCAGCTCACCGGTACAGGCCGCCAACACCGGGGAGCTGTTTTTT
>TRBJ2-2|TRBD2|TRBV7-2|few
CASSRTSGGTNTGELFF
TGTGCCAGCAGCCGGACTAGCGGGGGGACGAACACCGGGGAGCTGTTTTTT
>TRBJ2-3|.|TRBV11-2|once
CASSFLRERRNYTQYF
TGTGCCAGCAGCTTCTTGCGGGAAAGGAGGAACTATACGCAGTATTTT
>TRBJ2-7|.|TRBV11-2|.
CASSLKGLYEQYF
TGTGCCAGCAGCTTAAAGGGGCTCTACGAGCAGTACTTC
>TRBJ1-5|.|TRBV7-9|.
CASSSREDSNQPQHF
TGTGCCAGCAGCTCCCGGGAGGATAGCAATCAGCCCCAGCATTTT
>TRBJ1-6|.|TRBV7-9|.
CASSLASQGGYSPLHF
TGTGCCAGCAGCTTAGCGTCGCAGGGCGGTTATTCACCCCTCCACTTT
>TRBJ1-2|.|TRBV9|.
CASSVGGGDYGYTF
TGTGCCAGCAGCGTAGGCGGGGGAGACTATGGCTACACCTTC
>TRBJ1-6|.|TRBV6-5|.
CASSSSTGIRNSPLHF
TGTGCCAGCAGTTCCTCCACAGGGATTCGTAATTCACCCCTCCACTTT
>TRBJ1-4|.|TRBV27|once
CASRSDSSLFF
TGTGCCAGCAGGTCGGACAGTAGCCTGTTTTTT
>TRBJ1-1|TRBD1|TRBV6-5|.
CASRTPGQANTEAFF
TGTGCCAGCAGGACCCCGGGACAGGCGAACACTGAAGCTTTCTTT
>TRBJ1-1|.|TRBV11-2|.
CASSLVSTVNEAFF
TGTGCCAGCAGCTTAGTATCGACAGTGAATGAAGCTTTCTTT
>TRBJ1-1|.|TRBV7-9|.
CASSLGRGAFF
TGTGCCAGCAGCTTAGGGCGAGGGGCTTTCTTT
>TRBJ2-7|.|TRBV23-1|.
CASSQSVRGYEQYF
TGCGCCAGCAGTCAATCGGTCAGGGGTTACGAGCAGTACTTC
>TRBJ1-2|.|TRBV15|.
CATSRGRDGYTF
TGTGCCACCAGCAGAGGCAGGGATGGCTACACCTTC
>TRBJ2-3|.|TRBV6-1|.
CASSEWENQPTQYF
TGTGCCAGCAGTGAATGGGAGAATCAGCCTACGCAGTATTTT
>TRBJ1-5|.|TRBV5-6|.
CASSRGGNQPQHF
TGTGCCAGCAGCAGGGGTGGCAATCAGCCCCAGCATTTT
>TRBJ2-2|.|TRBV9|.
CASSILQVPGELFF
TGTGCCAGCAGCATACTACAGGTCCCCGGGGAGCTGTTTTTT
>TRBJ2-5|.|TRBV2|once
CASSEQGSGEETQYF
TGTGCCAGCAGTGAACAGGGGAGCGGGGAAGAGACCCAGTACTTC
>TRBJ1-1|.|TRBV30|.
CAWNWGRTEAFF
TGTGCCTGGAATTGGGGGAGGACTGAAGCTTTCTTT
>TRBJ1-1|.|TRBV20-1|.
CSAIEAPTFNTEAFF
TGCAGTGCTATTGAGGCCCCGACTTTTAACACTGAAGCTTTCTTT
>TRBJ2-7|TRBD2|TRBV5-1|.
CASSWLTSGSVGEQYF
TGCGCCAGCAGCTGGTTGACTAGCGGGAGTGTAGGCGAGCAGTACTTC
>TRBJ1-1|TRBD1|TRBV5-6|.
CASSLPRGLVNTEAFF
TGTGCCAGCAGCTTACCCAGGGGGCTGGTGAACACTGAAGCTTTCTTT
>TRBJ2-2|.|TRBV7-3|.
CASSLLGPNGELFF
TGTGCCAGCAGCTTATTGGGGCCGAACGGGGAGCTGTTTTTT
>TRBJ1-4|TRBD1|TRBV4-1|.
CASSRPGQGIGFDEKLFF
TGCGCCAGCAGCCGACCAGGACAGGGGATTGGTTTCGACGAAAAACTGTTTTTT